This T cell receptor (beta chain) was sequenced in a study of type 1 regulatory T cells. Study details: T-allo10 is a Tr1-enriched, alloantigen-specific CD4 T cell product made in vitro. Whole-study findings and limits: Compared with non-Tr1 cells, Tr1 cells showed a narrower TCR repertoire.

Regarding this clonotype: Its antigen is not identified.

TCRdb analysed the reads with MiXCR anew, one entry per CDR3 protein. The table records tens of thousands of distinct CDR3 sequences, roughly 20% of them present only once. From germline, CDR1 is SGHAT and CDR2 FQDESV (reference sequence). The CDR3 is 14 residues long. V gave up 5 bases and J gave up 0 bases, with 10 bases separating them. The chain joins TRBV11-1 to TRBJ2-5; D uncertain. Sequences were obtained from cultured type 1 regulatory T (Tr1) cells, either the whole culture or a sorted fraction (not recorded which). The TCR sequence derives from a human donor in good health. The CDR3 here is CASSPTWYQETQYF. CDR3 nucleotides: TGTGCCAGCAGCCCCACTTGGTACCAAGAGACCCAGTACTTC.